There are many counts of the clone carrying this T cell receptor (beta chain). The antigen remains undetermined. This sample stems from a study of early T cells in non-severe SARS-CoV-2 infection. Overall study: Sequenced bulk RNA came from whole blood that was unsorted, and chains were unpaired.

General study results and limits: Matches to VDJdb favored anti-spike CD8 responses and missed private and CD4 specificities.

CDR1 is LNHDA, CDR2 SQIVND, per germline (reference sequence). CDR3 length: 15 residues. V trimming: 6 bases; J trimming: 5 bases; junction bases outside the gene matches: 7. Molecules of cDNA were individually given unique molecular identifiers that were attached to them. TCRdb recomputed calls from the 5' RACE reads with MiXCR, one row per CDR3 protein. The sample lists about 47,000 distinct CDR3 sequences, about 10% occurring once. This rearrangement joins TRBV19 to TRBJ2-1, with 10 bases matching TRBD2. Sequencing input: whole blood. This clonotype originated in an adult who was a healthcare worker with PCR-confirmed SARS-CoV-2 infection or an uninfected control (not recorded which). In DNA, the CDR3 is TGTGCCAGTAGCCTAACTAGCGGGGAAGACAATGAGCAGTTCTTC. Translation: CASSLTSGEDNEQFF.